One sample yielded the 30 T cell receptor beta chains listed below, sequenced in a study of OX40 agonist ivuxolimab in advanced cancers. TCRdb's copy holds only in-frame clones and misses some; the assay was immunoSEQ multiplex PCR. The sample records around 80,000 clones, less than 90% being singletons. Sequencing was performed on CD4+ or CD8+ T cells sorted from blood, taken in a trial of the OX40 agonist ivuxolimab. The receptor set was obtained from an adult with an advanced solid tumor such as melanoma, head and neck, liver or kidney cancer.

This clone was recorded only once. This chain connects TRBV18 to TRBJ1-1, with 7 bases identical to TRBD1. Germline V lookup: CDR1 KGHSH, CDR2 LQKENI. The CDR3 extends over 15 amino acids. V was clipped by 1 base and J by 4 bases; unmatched bases: 6. The CDR3 sequence is CASSPRSQGGTEAFF. Here the CDR3 DNA reads TGTGCCAGCTCACCACGTAGTCAGGGGGGCACTGAAGCTTTCTTT. Complete variable domain (other parts from reference TRBV18 and TRBJ1-1): NAGVMQNPRHLVRRRGQEARLRCSPMKGHSHVYWYRQLPEEGLKFMVYLQKENIIDESGMPKERFSAEFPKEGPSILRIQQVVRGDSAAYFCASSPRSQGGTEAFFGQGTRLTVV.

The V call is TRBV6-5, the J call TRBJ1-2; no firm D call. V lost 7 bases and J 4 bases, leaving 16 bases between the germline ends. The CDR3 consists of 14 residues. The germline V gene encodes CDR1 MNHEY and CDR2 SVGAGI. The CDR3 nucleotides read TGTGCCAGCACCCCCGGGTCCTCGGTCTATGGCTACACCTTC. Its translation is CASTPGSSVYGYTF.

V and J are TRBV5-1 and TRBJ1-5; weak D call: TRBD1 (6 bases). The CDR3 runs 15 residues. Between the trimmed V and J ends, which lost 0 bases and 7 bases, there was a span of 14 bases. Per the germline V gene, CDR1 is SGHRS and CDR2 is YFSETQ. The CDR3 is CASSLAGTIGQPQHF. For the CDR3, the DNA is TGCGCCAGCAGCTTGGCCGGGACAATCGGGCAGCCCCAGCATTTT.

This rearrangement joins TRBV28 to TRBJ1-2; D is ambiguous. CDR1 is MDHEN, CDR2 SYDVKM, per germline. The CDR3 covers 13 residues. The V end was cut by 4 bases, the J end by 2 bases, with 8 bases between. This CDR3 reads CASSSPVNYGYTF. The CDR3 DNA reads as TGTGCCAGCAGTTCCCCCGTGAACTATGGCTACACCTTC.

The chain carries TRBV5-1 and TRBJ2-7; no clear D. Trimming shortened V by 5 bases and J by 0 bases, and 12 bases separated the two germline ends. Germline lookup yields CDR1 SGHRS and CDR2 YFSETQ. This CDR3 has 14 residues. In nucleotides, the CDR3 is TGCGCCAGCAGGTGGCAGACCAGCTCCTACGAGCAGTACTTC. The encoded protein is CASRWQTSSYEQYF.

V and J are TRBV19 and TRBJ2-7; TRBD1 agrees at 8 bases. CDR3 length: 15 residues. Trimming took 5 bases from V and 7 from J; bases not matched to a gene: 13. The V gene's germline CDR1 is LNHDA and CDR2 SQIVND (reference sequence). In DNA, the CDR3 is TGTGCCAGTAGTTCACCGGGACAGGACTTGGGTGAGCAGTACTTC. It encodes CASSSPGQDLGEQYF. The full variable domain, completed using reference TRBV19 and TRBJ2-7, is DGGITQSPKYLFRKEGQNVTLSCEQNLNHDAMYWYRQDPGQGLRLIYYSQIVNDFQKGDIAEGYSVSREKKESFPLTVTSAQKNPTAFYLCASSSPGQDLGEQYFGPGTRLTVT.

This chain joins TRBV9 and TRBJ1-5; possibly TRBD1 for D (5 bases). Germline CDR1 is SGDLS and CDR2 is YYNGEE. This CDR3 has 18 amino acids. The germline V and J ends were trimmed by 0 bases and 3 bases, with 19 bases remaining between them. DNA for the CDR3: TGTGCCAGCAGCGTAGGGGCAGGGTGGGACCTTACCAATCAGCCCCAGCATTTT. This gives the protein CASSVGAGWDLTNQPQHF.

The chain recombines TRBV9 with TRBJ1-1; D uncertain. V was trimmed by 3 bases and J by 0 bases, leaving 9 bases between them. CDR1 and CDR2 (germline): SGDLS, YYNGEE. The CDR3 has 14 residues. CDR3 nucleotide sequence: TGTGCCAGCAGCGGTCCTGCCCTGAACACTGAAGCTTTCTTT. This codes for CASSGPALNTEAFF. Supplemented by reference TRBV9 and TRBJ1-1, the full variable domain reads DSGVTQTPKHLITATGQRVTLRCSPRSGDLSVYWYQQSLDQGLQFLIQYYNGEERAKGNILERFSAQQFPDLHSELNLSSLELGDSALYFCASSGPALNTEAFFGQGTRLTVV.

The rearrangement links TRBV19 to TRBJ2-1, with D possibly TRBD2 on 6 matching bases. Trimming removed 10 bases from V and 5 bases from J, with 15 bases in between. CDR3 length equals 13 residues. Germline values: CDR1 LNHDA, CDR2 SQIVND (reference sequence). CDR3 nucleotides: TGTGCCACCGGGGGTAGCGGTGACAATGAGCAGTTCTTC. Translation: CATGGSGDNEQFF.

The chain uses TRBV5-5 and TRBJ2-7; a weak D match, TRBD1 (6 bases). Trimming stripped 1 base from V and 4 bases from J, with 12 bases between. This CDR3 spans 14 amino acids. Germline CDR1 reads SGHKS; CDR2 reads YYEKEE (reference sequence). CDR3 DNA sequence: TGTGCCAGCAGCTTGCCCGGACAGATATACGAGCAGTACTTC. It encodes CASSLPGQIYEQYF. Together with reference TRBV5-5 and TRBJ2-7, the CDR3 gives the full variable domain: DAGVTQSPTHLIKTRGQQVTLRCSPISGHKSVSWYQQVLGQGPQFIFQYYEKEERGRGNFPDRFSARQFPNYSSELNVNALLLGDSALYLCASSLPGQIYEQYFGPGTRLTVT.

This chain uses TRBV5-1 with TRBJ2-3; 10 bases align to TRBD1. The V and J ends lost 3 bases and 1 base, in that order; junction bases with no gene match: 5. Germline V CDR1 and CDR2: SGHRS, YFSETQ. The CDR3 contains 16 residues. The CDR3 region has the DNA TGCGCCAGCAGCTCCCTGACAGGGGGCGGCACAGATACGCAGTATTTT. Translating gives CASSSLTGGGTDTQYF.

The chain couples TRBV7-7 to TRBJ2-1, with TRBD1 as a possible D gene (6 bases). The CDR3 is 15 residues long. Trimming removed 1 base from V and 4 bases from J, with 11 bases in between. The germline V gene has CDR1 SSHAT and CDR2 FNYEAQ (reference sequence). CDR3 nucleotides: TGTGCCAGCAGCTTAGACAGAGGGGGTTACAATGAGCAGTTCTTC. Encoded protein: CASSLDRGGYNEQFF.

The chain couples TRBV6-5 to TRBJ1-2; no definite D call. Trimming pared 4 bases from V and 7 bases from J, leaving 10 bases between. The CDR3 extends over 12 amino acids. CDR1 and CDR2 (germline): MNHEY, SVGAGI. For the CDR3, the DNA is TGTGCCAGCAGTTCCTCCTTTGGTGGCTACACCTTC. It yields the protein CASSSSFGGYTF.

The V gene is TRBV6-6, the J gene TRBJ1-2; D is possibly TRBD1 (5 bases). CDR3 length equals 15 residues. The V and J ends lost 2 bases and 4 bases respectively, with 14 bases between them. CDR1 and CDR2 (germline): MNHNY, SVGAGI (reference sequence). CDR3 in DNA: TGTGCCAGCAGTTACCCCGGGGACCGAGCCTATGGCTACACCTTC. This gives the protein CASSYPGDRAYGYTF.

The CDR3 is CASSPGTSGGQETQYF. Written as DNA, the CDR3 is TGTGCCAGTAGTCCCGGGACTAGCGGGGGACAAGAGACCCAGTACTTC. This chain links TRBV19 with TRBJ2-5; 14 bases agree with TRBD2. CDR1 and CDR2 from the germline V gene are LNHDA and SQIVND (reference sequence). This CDR3 region has 16 residues. V lost 5 bases to trimming and J lost 2 bases; unmatched junction nucleotides: 4. Full variable domain (remainder filled in from reference TRBV19 and TRBJ2-5): DGGITQSPKYLFRKEGQNVTLSCEQNLNHDAMYWYRQDPGQGLRLIYYSQIVNDFQKGDIAEGYSVSREKKESFPLTVTSAQKNPTAFYLCASSPGTSGGQETQYFGPGTRLLVL.

This clone was recorded once. V usage is TRBV9 and J usage is TRBJ1-1; D is ambiguous. Trimming stripped 4 bases from V and 7 bases from J, with 14 bases between. CDR3 size: 13 residues. CDR1 and CDR2 (germline): SGDLS, YYNGEE. The CDR3: CASSPRGRSEAFF. The DNA of the CDR3 is TGTGCCAGCAGCCCCCGCGGGAGGAGTGAAGCTTTCTTT.

The chain uses TRBV30 and TRBJ1-2; D is uncertain. Between the trimmed V and J ends, which lost 0 bases and 4 bases, there was a span of 12 bases. CDR1 and CDR2 (germline): GTSNPN, SVGIG (reference sequence). This CDR3 has 14 residues. In DNA, the CDR3 is TGTGCCTGGAGTGTACCGGCGGGCGGCTATGGCTACACCTTC. Translated, it gives CAWSVPAGGYGYTF.

In DNA form, the CDR3 reads TGTGCCAGCTCACCACGGTCAGGGGGCCGGGATGAGCAGTTCTTC. Its protein product is CASSPRSGGRDEQFF. The chain recombines TRBV18 with TRBJ2-1, with 8 positions matching TRBD1. After removal of 1 base from V and 8 bases from J, the junction contained 7 bases not matched to a gene. CDR3 length equals 15 residues. From germline, CDR1 is KGHSH and CDR2 LQKENI. The whole variable domain, filled in from reference TRBV18 and TRBJ2-1, reads NAGVMQNPRHLVRRRGQEARLRCSPMKGHSHVYWYRQLPEEGLKFMVYLQKENIIDESGMPKERFSAEFPKEGPSILRIQQVVRGDSAAYFCASSPRSGGRDEQFFGPGTRLTVL.

The chain links TRBV27 to TRBJ2-5; D gene ambiguous. V was shortened by 5 bases and J by 0 bases, with 7 bases between the two germline ends. The length of the CDR3 is 13 residues. Germline CDR1 is MNHEY and CDR2 is SMNVEV (reference sequence). CDR3: CASSPLYQETQYF. The CDR3, as DNA: TGTGCCAGCAGTCCCCTGTACCAAGAGACCCAGTACTTC.

This rearrangement joins TRBV7-2 to TRBJ2-7; D unclear. The V gene lost 2 bases and the J gene lost 1 base, with 6 bases spanning the gap. The V gene's germline CDR1 is SGHTA and CDR2 FQGNSA. CDR3 length: 13 amino acids. The CDR3 loop reads CASSLYSSYEQYF. CDR3 sequence (DNA): TGTGCCAGCAGCTTATACAGTTCCTACGAGCAGTACTTC.

V gene TRBV5-5 combines with J gene TRBJ1-1; D is unclear. The CDR3 is 14 amino acids. The germline V gene encodes CDR1 SGHKS and CDR2 YYEKEE (reference sequence). V lost 1 base to trimming and J lost 3 bases, with 10 bases between them. CDR3 amino acids: CASSLIGGDTEAFF. CDR3 coding DNA: TGTGCCAGCAGCTTGATTGGCGGGGACACTGAAGCTTTCTTT. The complete variable domain, with remaining parts taken from reference TRBV5-5 and TRBJ1-1, reads DAGVTQSPTHLIKTRGQQVTLRCSPISGHKSVSWYQQVLGQGPQFIFQYYEKEERGRGNFPDRFSARQFPNYSSELNVNALLLGDSALYLCASSLIGGDTEAFFGQGTRLTVV.

This clone has just a few counts. The chain joins TRBV5-4 to TRBJ2-6; tentative D call: TRBD1 (5 bases). In germline, CDR1 is SGHNT, CDR2 YYREEE (reference sequence). This CDR3 spans 18 amino acids. Between the trimmed V and J ends, which lost 4 bases and 0 bases, there was a span of 17 bases. As DNA, the CDR3 is TGTGCCAGCAGCGGATTTTTAACCAGGGTCTCTGGGGCCAACGTCCTGACTTTC. The encoded protein is CASSGFLTRVSGANVLTF.

The chain employs TRBV6-5 and TRBJ2-7; weak D call: TRBD1 (6 bases). The CDR3 extends over 13 amino acids. V gave up 5 bases and J gave up 2 bases, with 10 bases separating them. Germline CDR1 reads MNHEY; CDR2 reads SVGAGI. The CDR3 region is CASSDQGTYEQYF. CDR3 DNA sequence: TGTGCCAGCAGTGATCAGGGGACCTACGAGCAGTACTTC.

The chain has TRBV5-1 and TRBJ1-1, with 10 bases aligning to TRBD1. Germline assignment: CDR1 SGHRS and CDR2 YFSETQ. This CDR3 spans 14 amino acids. V was clipped by 5 bases and J by 6 bases; unmatched bases: 7. The CDR3 is CASRGTGVVAEAFF. For the CDR3, the DNA is TGCGCCAGCAGAGGGACAGGGGTTGTGGCTGAAGCTTTCTTT.

V and J are TRBV6-6 and TRBJ1-2; 10 positions match TRBD1. The CDR3 has 14 amino acids. From germline, CDR1 is MNHNY and CDR2 SVGAGI (reference sequence). Losses at the gene ends were 7 bases for V and 3 bases for J; bases not matched to a gene: 5. The CDR3 nucleotides read TGTGCCAGCAAAGGGACAGGGGCTTACTATGGCTACACCTTC. Its protein is CASKGTGAYYGYTF.

The chain has TRBV7-2 and TRBJ2-7, with D unresolved. The germline V gene encodes CDR1 SGHTA and CDR2 FQGNSA. V was shortened by 1 base and J by 4 bases, with 8 bases between the two germline ends. The CDR3 contains 13 residues. DNA for the CDR3: TGTGCCAGCAGCTTAGGTGTCAGGTACGAGCAGTACTTC. As protein: CASSLGVRYEQYF. The complete variable domain, with remaining parts taken from reference TRBV7-2 and TRBJ2-7, reads GAGVSQSPSNKVTEKGKDVELRCDPISGHTALYWYRQSLGQGLEFLIYFQGNSAPDKSGLPSDRFSAERTGGSVSTLTIQRTQQEDSAVYLCASSLGVRYEQYFGPGTRLTVT.

The chain carries TRBV7-8 and TRBJ2-7, with 8 bases lining up with TRBD1. CDR1 is SGHVS and CDR2 is FQNEAQ in the germline V gene. The length of the CDR3 is 16 residues. V shed 4 bases, J shed 4 bases, and the junction held 12 bases outside the gene matches. In DNA form, the CDR3 reads TGTGCCAGCAGCTCCCGCCGGGACAGGCCCACGTACGAGCAGTACTTC. This translates into CASSSRRDRPTYEQYF.

V and J are TRBV6-1 and TRBJ2-7; D not resolved. The CDR3 spans 12 residues. With 2 bases removed from V and 12 bases from J, the gap between germline ends came to 14 bases. Per germline, CDR1 MNHNS and CDR2 SASEGT. CDR3 bases: TGTGCCAGCAGTGAAAGTGGGCCCATGCTGTACTTC. Amino acids: CASSESGPMLYF.

This chain uses TRBV28 with TRBJ1-2; D remains ambiguous. CDR3 length: 15 amino acids. The V end lost 3 bases, the J end lost 0 bases, and 11 bases lay between the germline ends. CDR1 MDHEN and CDR2 SYDVKM come from the germline V gene. Here the CDR3 DNA reads TGTGCCAGCAGTTTGACCCTCCCCTCTAACTATGGCTACACCTTC. It translates to CASSLTLPSNYGYTF.

The rearrangement joins TRBV6-6 to TRBJ1-2; possible D gene TRBD1, 6 bases. Between the trimmed V and J ends, which lost 6 bases and 8 bases, there was a span of 22 bases. Per germline, CDR1 MNHNY and CDR2 SVGAGI (reference sequence). The CDR3 loop spans 15 amino acids. This CDR3 reads CASSNPGTPMRGYTF. The CDR3 DNA is TGTGCCAGCAGCAATCCTGGGACACCAATGAGAGGCTACACCTTC.